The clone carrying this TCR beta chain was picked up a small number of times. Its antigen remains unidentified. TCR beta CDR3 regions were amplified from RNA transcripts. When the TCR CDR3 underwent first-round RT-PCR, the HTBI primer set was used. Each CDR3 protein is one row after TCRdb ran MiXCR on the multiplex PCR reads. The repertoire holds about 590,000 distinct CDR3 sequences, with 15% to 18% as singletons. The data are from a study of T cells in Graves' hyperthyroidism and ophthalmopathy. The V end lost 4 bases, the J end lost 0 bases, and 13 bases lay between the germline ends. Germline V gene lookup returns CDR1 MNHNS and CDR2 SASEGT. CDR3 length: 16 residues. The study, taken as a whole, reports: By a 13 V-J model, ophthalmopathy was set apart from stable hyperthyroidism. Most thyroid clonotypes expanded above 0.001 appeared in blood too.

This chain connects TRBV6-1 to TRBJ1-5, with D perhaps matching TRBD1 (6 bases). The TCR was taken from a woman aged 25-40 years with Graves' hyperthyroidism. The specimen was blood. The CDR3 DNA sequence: TGTGCCAGCAGTGTTTTGGGACATTATAGCAATCAGCCCCAGCATTTT. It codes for CASSVLGHYSNQPQHF.